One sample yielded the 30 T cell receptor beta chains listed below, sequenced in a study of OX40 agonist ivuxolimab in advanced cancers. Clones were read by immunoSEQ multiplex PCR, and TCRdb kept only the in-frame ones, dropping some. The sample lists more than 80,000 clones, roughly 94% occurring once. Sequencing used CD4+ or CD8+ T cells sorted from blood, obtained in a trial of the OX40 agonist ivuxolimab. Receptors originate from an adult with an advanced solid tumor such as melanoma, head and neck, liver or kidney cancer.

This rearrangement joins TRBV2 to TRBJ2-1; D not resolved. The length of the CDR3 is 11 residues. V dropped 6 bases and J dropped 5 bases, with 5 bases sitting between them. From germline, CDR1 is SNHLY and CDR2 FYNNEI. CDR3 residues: CASRMDNEQFF. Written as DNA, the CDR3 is TGTGCCAGCAGAATGGACAATGAGCAGTTCTTC.

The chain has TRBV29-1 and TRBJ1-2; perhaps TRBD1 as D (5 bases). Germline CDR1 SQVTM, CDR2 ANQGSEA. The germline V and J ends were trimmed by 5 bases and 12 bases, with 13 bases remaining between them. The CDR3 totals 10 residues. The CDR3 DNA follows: TGCAGCGTTCCTGGGGAGGGGCACACCTTC. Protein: CSVPGEGHTF.

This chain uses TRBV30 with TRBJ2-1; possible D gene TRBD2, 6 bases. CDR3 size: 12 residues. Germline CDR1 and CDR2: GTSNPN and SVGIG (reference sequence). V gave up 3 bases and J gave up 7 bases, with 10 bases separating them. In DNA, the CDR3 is TGTGCCTGGAGCCCGGGAGTTAATGAGCAGTTCTTC. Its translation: CAWSPGVNEQFF.

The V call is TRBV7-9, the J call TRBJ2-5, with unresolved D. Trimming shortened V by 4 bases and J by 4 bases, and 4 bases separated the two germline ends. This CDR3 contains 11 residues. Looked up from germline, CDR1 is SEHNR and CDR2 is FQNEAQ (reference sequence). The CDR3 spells CASSSPETQYF. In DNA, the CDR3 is TGTGCCAGCAGCTCTCCAGAGACCCAGTACTTC.

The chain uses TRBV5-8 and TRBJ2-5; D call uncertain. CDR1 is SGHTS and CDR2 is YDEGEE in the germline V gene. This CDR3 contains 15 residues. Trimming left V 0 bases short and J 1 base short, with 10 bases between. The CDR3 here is CASSLEVRFQETQYF. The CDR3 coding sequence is TGTGCCAGCAGCTTGGAAGTTCGGTTCCAAGAGACCCAGTACTTC.

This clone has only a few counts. CDR3 in amino acids: CASSIVLAGGLETQYF. In nucleotides, the CDR3 is TGTGCCAGTAGTATCGTACTAGCGGGAGGTCTCGAGACCCAGTACTTC. The rearrangement joins TRBV19 to TRBJ2-5; TRBD2 agrees at 12 bases. V was clipped by 3 bases and J by 5 bases; unmatched bases: 7. There are 16 residues in the CDR3. The germline gives CDR1 LNHDA, CDR2 SQIVND (reference sequence).

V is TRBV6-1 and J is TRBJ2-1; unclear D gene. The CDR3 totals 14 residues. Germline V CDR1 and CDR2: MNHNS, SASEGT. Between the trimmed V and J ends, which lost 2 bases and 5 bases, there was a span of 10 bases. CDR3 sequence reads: CASSEMHSHNEQFF. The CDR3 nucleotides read TGTGCCAGCAGTGAAATGCACAGCCACAATGAGCAGTTCTTC.

CDR3 residues: CASSPYRAQSAEAFF. The DNA of the CDR3 is TGTGCCAGCAGCCCATACCGGGCCCAGAGCGCTGAAGCTTTCTTT. The rearrangement joins TRBV7-6 to TRBJ1-1; D uncertain. Deletions cut 5 bases from V and 6 bases from J, with 19 bases between. CDR3 length equals 15 residues. CDR1 and CDR2 from the germline V gene are SGHVS and FNYEAQ. Together with reference TRBV7-6 and TRBJ1-1, the CDR3 gives the full variable domain: GAGVSQSPRYKVTKRGQDVALRCDPISGHVSLYWYRQALGQGPEFLTYFNYEAQQDKSGLPNDRFSAERPEGSISTLTIQRTEQRDSAMYRCASSPYRAQSAEAFFGQGTRLTVV.

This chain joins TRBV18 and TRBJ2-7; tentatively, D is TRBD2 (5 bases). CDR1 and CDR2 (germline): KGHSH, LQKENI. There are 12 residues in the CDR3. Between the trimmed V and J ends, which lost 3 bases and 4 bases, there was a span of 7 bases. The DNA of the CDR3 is TGTGCCAGCTCACCCGAGGGTTACGAGCAGTACTTC. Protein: CASSPEGYEQYF.

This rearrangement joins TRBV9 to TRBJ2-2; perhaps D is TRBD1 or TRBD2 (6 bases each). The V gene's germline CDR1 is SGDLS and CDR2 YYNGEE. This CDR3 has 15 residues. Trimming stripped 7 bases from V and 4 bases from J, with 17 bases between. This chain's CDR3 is CASGDEGGGTGELFF. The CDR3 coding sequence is TGTGCCAGCGGCGATGAGGGGGGCGGCACCGGGGAGCTGTTTTTT.

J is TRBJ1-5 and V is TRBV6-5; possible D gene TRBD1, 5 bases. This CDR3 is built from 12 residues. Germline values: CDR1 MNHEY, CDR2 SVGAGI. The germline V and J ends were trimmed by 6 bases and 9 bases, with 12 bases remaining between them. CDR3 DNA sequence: TGTGCCAGCAGCGACCGAGGGACGCCCCAGCATTTT. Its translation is CASSDRGTPQHF.

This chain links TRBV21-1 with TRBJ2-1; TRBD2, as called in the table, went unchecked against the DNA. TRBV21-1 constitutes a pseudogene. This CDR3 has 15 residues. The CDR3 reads CASSRPAGSYNEQFF. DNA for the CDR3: TGTGCCAGCAGCCGTCCAGCGGGGTCTTACAATGAGCAGTTCTTC.

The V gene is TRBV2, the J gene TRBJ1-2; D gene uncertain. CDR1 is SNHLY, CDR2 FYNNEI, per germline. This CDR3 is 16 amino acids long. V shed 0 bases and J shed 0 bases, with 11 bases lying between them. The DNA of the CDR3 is TGTGCCAGCAGTGAAGCTGGCCACAGTCCTAACTATGGCTACACCTTC. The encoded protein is CASSEAGHSPNYGYTF.

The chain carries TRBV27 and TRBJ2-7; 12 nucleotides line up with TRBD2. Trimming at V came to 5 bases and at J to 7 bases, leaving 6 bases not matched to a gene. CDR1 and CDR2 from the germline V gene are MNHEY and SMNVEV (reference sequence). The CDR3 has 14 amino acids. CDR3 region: CASSLAGGPYEQYF. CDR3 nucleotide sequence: TGTGCCAGCAGTCTAGCGGGGGGGCCGTATGAGCAGTACTTC.

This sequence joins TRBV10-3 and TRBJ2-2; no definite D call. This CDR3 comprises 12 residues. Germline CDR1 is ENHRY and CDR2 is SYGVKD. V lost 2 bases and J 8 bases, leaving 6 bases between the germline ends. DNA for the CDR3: TGTGCCATCAGTGAGACCCAGGGGGAGCTGTTTTTT. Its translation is CAISETQGELFF.

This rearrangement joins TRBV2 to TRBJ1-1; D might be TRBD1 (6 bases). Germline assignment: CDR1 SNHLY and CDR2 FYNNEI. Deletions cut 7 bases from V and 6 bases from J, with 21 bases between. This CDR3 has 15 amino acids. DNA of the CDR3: TGTGCCAGCACCAGTCGACAGGCTAGTTTGCCTGAAGCTTTCTTT. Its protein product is CASTSRQASLPEAFF.

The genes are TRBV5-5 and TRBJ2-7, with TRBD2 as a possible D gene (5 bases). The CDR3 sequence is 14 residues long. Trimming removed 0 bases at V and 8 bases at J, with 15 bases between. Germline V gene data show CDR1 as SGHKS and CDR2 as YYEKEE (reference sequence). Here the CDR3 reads CASSLDEGWSKQYF. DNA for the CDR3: TGTGCCAGCAGCTTGGATGAGGGTTGGAGCAAGCAGTACTTC.

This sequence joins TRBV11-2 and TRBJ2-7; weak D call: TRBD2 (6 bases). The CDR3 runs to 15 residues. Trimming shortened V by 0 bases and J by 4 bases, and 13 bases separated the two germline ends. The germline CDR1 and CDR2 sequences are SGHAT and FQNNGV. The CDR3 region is CASSLEAGRNYEQYF. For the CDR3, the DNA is TGTGCCAGCAGCTTAGAGGCGGGACGGAATTACGAGCAGTACTTC.

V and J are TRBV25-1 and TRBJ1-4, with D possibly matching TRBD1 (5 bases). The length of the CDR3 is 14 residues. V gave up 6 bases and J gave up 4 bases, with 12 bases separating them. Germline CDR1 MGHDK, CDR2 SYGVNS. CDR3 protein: CASSDQGINEKLFF. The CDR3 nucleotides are TGTGCCAGCAGCGACCAGGGCATTAATGAAAAACTGTTTTTT. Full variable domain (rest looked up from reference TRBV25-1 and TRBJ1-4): EADIYQTPRYLVIGTGKKITLECSQTMGHDKMYWYQQDPGMELHLIHYSYGVNSTEKGDLSSESTVSRIRTEHFPLTLESARPSHTSQYLCASSDQGINEKLFFGSGTQLSVL.

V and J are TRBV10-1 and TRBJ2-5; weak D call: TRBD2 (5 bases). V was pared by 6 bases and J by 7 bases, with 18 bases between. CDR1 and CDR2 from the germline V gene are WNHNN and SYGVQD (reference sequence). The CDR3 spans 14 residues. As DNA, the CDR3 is TGCGCCAGCAGGGAGGAACAGCCCTGGTGGACCCAGTACTTC. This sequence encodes CASREEQPWWTQYF.

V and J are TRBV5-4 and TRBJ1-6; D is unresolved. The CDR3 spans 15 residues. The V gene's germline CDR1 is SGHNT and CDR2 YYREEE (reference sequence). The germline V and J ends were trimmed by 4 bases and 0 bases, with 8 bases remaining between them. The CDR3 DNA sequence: TGTGCCAGCAGCCCCTGGAGCTCCTATAATTCACCCCTCCACTTT. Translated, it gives CASSPWSSYNSPLHF.

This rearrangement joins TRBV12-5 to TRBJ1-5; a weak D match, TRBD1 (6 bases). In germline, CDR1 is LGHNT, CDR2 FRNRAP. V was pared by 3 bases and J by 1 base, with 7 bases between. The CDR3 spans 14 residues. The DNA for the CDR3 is TGTGCTAGTGGTTTAGGGGGAAGCAATCAGCCCCAGCATTTT. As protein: CASGLGGSNQPQHF.

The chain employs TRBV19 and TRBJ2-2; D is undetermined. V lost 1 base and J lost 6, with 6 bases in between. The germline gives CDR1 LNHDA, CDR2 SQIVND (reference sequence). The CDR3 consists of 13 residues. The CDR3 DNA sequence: TGTGCCAGTAGTATAGTATTTCCCGGGGAGCTGTTTTTT. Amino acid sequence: CASSIVFPGELFF.

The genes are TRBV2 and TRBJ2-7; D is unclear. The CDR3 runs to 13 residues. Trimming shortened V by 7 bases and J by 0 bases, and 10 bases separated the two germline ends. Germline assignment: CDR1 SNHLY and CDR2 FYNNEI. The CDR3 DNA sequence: TGTGCCAGCACTGCAGGTCGCTCCTACGAGCAGTACTTC. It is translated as CASTAGRSYEQYF. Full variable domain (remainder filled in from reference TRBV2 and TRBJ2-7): EPEVTQTPSHQVTQMGQEVILRCVPISNHLYFYWYRQILGQKVEFLVSFYNNEISEKSEIFDDQFSVERPDGSNFTLKIRSTKLEDSAMYFCASTAGRSYEQYFGPGTRLTVT.

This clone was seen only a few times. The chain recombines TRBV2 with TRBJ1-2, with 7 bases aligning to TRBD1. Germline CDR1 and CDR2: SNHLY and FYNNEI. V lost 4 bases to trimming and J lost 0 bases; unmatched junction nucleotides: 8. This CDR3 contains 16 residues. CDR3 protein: CASSGDSQGSNYGYTF. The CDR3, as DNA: TGTGCCAGCAGTGGGGACAGTCAGGGCTCTAACTATGGCTACACCTTC.

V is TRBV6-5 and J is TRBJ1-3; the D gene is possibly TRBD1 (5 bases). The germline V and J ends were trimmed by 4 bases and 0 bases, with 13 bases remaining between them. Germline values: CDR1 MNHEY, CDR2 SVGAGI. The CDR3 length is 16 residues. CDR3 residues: CASSSRDLISGNTIYF. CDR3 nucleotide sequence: TGTGCCAGCAGTTCCCGGGACCTCATCTCTGGAAACACCATATATTTT.

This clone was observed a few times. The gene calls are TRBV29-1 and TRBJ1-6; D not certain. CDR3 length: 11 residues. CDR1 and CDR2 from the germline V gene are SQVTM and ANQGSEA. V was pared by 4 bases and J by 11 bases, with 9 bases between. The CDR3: CSVAGLPPLHF. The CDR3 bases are TGCAGCGTTGCGGGTCTCCCACCCCTCCACTTT.

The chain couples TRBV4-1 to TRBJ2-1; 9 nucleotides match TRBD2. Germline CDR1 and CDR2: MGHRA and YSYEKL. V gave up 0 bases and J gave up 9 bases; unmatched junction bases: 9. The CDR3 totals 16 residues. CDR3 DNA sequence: TGCGCCAGCAGCCAAGATAAACTAGCGGGTTCGCGTGAGCAGTTCTTC. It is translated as CASSQDKLAGSREQFF.

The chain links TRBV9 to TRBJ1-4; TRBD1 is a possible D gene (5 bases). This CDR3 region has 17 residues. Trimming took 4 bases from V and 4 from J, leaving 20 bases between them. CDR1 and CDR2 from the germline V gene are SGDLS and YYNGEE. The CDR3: CASSSNQGGAGNEKLFF. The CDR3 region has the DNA TGTGCCAGCAGCAGCAATCAGGGAGGGGCTGGTAATGAAAAACTGTTTTTT.

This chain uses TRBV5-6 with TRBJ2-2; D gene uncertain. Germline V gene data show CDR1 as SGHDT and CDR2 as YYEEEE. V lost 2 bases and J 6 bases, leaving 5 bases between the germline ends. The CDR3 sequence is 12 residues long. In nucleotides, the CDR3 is TGTGCCAGCAGCTTTGGGGCCGGGGAGCTGTTTTTT. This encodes CASSFGAGELFF.